This T cell receptor (beta chain) was retrieved from a study of blood T cell repertoires in COVID-19. Study-level background: Samples representing acute and convalescent COVID-19 were sourced from the United States, Italy and Spain. Sample material is recorded as cDNA or gDNA derived from T cells, B-cell-depleted T cells, or PBMCs.

Original handling: Scientists estimated how many nucleated cells there were by amplifying reference gene primers. The data were produced by immunoSEQ multiplex PCR, yet TCRdb's version contains in-frame clones alone and is incomplete. V and J calls and clone size follow that table, whereas D and trimming were derived from the DNA. Of around 250,000 clones in the sample, about four fifths were seen once. The CDR3 is 14 amino acids. Germline V lookup: CDR1 SNHLY, CDR2 FYNNEI. V trimming: 7 bases; J trimming: 2 bases; junction bases outside the gene matches: 7. The chain recombines TRBV2 with TRBJ2-7; TRBD2 matches 8 bases. The clonotype originates from a man older than 75 with acute or convalescent COVID-19. Sequenced material: peripheral blood. Written as DNA, the CDR3 is TGTGCCAGCAATGTGGGACTAGGTCCCTACGAGCAGTACTTC. Translated, it gives CASNVGLGPYEQYF.